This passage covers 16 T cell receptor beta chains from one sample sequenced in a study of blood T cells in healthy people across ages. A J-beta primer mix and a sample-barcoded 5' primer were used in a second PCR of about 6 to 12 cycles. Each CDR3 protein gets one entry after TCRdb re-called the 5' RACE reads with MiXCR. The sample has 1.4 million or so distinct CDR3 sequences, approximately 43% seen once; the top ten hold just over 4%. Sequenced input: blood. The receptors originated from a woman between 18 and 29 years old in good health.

The CDR3 reads CASSLRSGRSPHEQYF. In DNA, the CDR3 is TGTGCCAGCAGCTTAAGGAGCGGGAGGTCGCCCCACGAGCAGTACTTC. V is TRBV7-2 and J is TRBJ2-7; the match to TRBD2 covers 9 bases. CDR3 length: 16 amino acids. With V trimmed by 2 bases and J by 5 bases, 10 bases remained unmatched. In germline, CDR1 is SGHTA, CDR2 FQGNSA.

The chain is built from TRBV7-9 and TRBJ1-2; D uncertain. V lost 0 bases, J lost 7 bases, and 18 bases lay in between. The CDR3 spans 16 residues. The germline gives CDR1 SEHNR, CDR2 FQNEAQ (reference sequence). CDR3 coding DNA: TGTGCCAGCAGCTTAGCAGGGCGTCCGAGTATCGGTGGCTACACCTTC. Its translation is CASSLAGRPSIGGYTF.

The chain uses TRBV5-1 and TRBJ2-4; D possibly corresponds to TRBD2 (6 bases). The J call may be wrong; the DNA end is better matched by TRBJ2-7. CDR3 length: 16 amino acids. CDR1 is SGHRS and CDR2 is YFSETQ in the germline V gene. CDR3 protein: CASLGRPGAPSYEQYF. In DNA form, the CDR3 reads TGCGCCAGCCTCGGGAGACCCGGGGCTCCGTCCTACGAGCAGTACTTC.

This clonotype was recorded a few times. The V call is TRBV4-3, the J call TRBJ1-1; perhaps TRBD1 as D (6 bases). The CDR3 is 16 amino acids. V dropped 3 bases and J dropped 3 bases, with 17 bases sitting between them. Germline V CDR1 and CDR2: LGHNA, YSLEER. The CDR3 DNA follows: TGCGCCAGCAGCCAGCAAAGGGGCAGGGGAGACACTGAAGCTTTCTTT. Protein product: CASSQQRGRGDTEAFF.

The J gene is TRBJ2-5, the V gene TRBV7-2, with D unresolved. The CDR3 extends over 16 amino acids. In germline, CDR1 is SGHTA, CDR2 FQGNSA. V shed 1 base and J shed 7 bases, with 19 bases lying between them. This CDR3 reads CASSLDPPRIHGTQYF. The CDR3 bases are TGTGCCAGCAGCTTAGACCCCCCACGTATACATGGGACCCAGTACTTC.

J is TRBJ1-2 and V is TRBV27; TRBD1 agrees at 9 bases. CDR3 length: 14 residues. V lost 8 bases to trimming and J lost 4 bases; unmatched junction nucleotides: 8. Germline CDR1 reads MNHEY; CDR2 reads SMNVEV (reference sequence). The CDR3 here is CASGSDRGGYGYTF. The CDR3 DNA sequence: TGTGCCAGCGGCTCGGACAGGGGAGGCTATGGCTACACCTTC.

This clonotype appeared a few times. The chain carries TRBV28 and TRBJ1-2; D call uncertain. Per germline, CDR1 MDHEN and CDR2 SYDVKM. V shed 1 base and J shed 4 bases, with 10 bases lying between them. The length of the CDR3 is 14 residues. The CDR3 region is CASSLFRGGYGYTF. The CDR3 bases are TGTGCCAGCAGTTTATTTCGGGGTGGCTATGGCTACACCTTC.

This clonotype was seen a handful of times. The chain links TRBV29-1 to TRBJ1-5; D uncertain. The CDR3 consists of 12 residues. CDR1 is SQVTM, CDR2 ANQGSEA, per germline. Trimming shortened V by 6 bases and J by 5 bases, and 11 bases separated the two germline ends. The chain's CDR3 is CSVVDGDQPQHF. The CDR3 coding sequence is TGCAGCGTCGTGGACGGAGATCAGCCCCAGCATTTT. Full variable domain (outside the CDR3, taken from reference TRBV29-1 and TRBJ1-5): SAVISQKPSRDICQRGTSLTIQCQVDSQVTMMFWYRQQPGQSLTLIATANQGSEATYESGFVIDKFPISRPNLTFSTLTVSNMSPEDSSIYLCSVVDGDQPQHFGDGTRLSIL.

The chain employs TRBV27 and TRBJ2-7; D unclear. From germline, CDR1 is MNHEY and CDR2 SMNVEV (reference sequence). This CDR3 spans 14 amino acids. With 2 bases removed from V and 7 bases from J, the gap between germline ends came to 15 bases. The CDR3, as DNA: TGTGCCAGCAGTTTAGGCTGGAGCTCGAATGAGCAGTACTTC. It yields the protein CASSLGWSSNEQYF.

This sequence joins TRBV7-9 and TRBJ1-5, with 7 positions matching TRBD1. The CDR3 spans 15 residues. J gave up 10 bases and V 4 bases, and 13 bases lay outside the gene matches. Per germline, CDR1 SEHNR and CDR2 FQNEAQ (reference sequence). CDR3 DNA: TGTGCCAGCAGCTCGCTTACAGGGGATCCTTCACCCCAGCATTTT. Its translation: CASSSLTGDPSPQHF.

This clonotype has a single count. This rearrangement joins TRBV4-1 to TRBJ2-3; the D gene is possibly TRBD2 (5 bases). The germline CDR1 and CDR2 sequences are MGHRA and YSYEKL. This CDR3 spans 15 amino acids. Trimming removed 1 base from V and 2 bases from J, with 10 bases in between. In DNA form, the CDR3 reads TGCGCCAGCAGCCAAGGGAGGTCCCTCACAGATACGCAGTATTTT. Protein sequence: CASSQGRSLTDTQYF.

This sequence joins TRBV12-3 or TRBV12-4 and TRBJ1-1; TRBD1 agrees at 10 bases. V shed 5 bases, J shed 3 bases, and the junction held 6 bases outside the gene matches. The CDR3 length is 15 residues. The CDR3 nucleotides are TGTGCCAGCAGTCTCTCGGGACAGGGGTACACTGAAGCTTTCTTT. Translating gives CASSLSGQGYTEAFF.

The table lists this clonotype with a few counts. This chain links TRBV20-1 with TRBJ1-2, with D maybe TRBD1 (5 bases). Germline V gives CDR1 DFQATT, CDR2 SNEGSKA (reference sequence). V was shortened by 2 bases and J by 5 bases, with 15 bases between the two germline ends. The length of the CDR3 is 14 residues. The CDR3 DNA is TGCAGTGCTAGATCTGGGACTACTAGGTATGGCTACACCTTC. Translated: CSARSGTTRYGYTF.

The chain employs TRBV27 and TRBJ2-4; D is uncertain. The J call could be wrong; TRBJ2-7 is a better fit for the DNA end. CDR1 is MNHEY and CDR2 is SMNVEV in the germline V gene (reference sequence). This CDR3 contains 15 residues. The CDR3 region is CASSWWGSKTYEQYF. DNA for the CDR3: TGTGCCAGCAGTTGGTGGGGTTCGAAAACCTACGAGCAGTACTTC.

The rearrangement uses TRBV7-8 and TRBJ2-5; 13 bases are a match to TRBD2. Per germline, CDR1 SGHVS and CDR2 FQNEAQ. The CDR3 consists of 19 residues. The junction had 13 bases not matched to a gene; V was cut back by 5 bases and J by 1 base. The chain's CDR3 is CASSQGLAGRATIQETQYF. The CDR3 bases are TGTGCCAGCAGCCAGGGACTAGCGGGGAGAGCTACAATCCAAGAGACCCAGTACTTC.

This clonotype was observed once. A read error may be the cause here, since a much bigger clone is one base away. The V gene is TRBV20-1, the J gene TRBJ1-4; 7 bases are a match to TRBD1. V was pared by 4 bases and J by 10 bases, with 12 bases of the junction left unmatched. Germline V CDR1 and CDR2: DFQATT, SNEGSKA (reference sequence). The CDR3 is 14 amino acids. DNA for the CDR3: TGCAGTGCTACCGGACCGGGACAGTCAGCAAAACTGTTTTTT. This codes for CSATGPGQSAKLFF.